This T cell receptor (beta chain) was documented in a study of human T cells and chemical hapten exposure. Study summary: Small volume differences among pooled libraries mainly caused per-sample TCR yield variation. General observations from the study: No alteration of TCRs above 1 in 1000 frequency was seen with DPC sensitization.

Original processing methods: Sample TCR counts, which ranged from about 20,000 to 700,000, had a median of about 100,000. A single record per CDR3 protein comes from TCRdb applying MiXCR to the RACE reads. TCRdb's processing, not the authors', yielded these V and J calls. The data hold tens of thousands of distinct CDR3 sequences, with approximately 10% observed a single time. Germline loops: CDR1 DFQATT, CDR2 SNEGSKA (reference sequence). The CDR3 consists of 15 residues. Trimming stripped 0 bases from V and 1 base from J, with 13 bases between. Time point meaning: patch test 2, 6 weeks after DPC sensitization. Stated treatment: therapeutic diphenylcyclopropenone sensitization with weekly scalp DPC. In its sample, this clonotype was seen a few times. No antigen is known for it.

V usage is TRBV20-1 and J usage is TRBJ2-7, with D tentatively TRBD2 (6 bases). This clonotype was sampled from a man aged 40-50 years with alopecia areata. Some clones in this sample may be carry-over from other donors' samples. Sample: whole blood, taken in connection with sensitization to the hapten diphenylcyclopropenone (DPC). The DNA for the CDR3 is TGCAGTGCTAGAGATGTCGGGAGAGTGTCCTACGAGCAGTACTTC. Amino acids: CSARDVGRVSYEQYF.